This TCR beta chain came from a study of tumor T cells in aggressive B-cell lymphoma. This CDR3 is built from 15 residues. The ends lost 4 bases at V and 6 bases at J; junction bases unmatched: 12. Germline CDR1 is SGHRS and CDR2 is YFSETQ. This table comes from immunoSEQ multiplex PCR, and its TCRdb copy is limited to in-frame clones, with some not included. The table shows 2,000 to 2,500 clones, with 85% to 95% occurring only once. V usage is TRBV5-1 and J usage is TRBJ2-7, with TRBD2 identical over 8 bases. Sequenced: tumor tissue. The source is an adult with diffuse large B cell lymphoma. The CDR3 protein is CASSPAGLVASEQYF. Here the CDR3 DNA reads TGCGCCAGCAGCCCGGCGGGACTAGTGGCTAGCGAGCAGTACTTC.